Described below is a single T cell receptor (beta chain) sequence and its context. The table lists this clonotype with many counts. The target of this receptor is not known. Nothing much larger sits one base from this clone, and base qualities are not available. Stable Graves' hyperthyroidism was defined as the absence of progression to ophthalmopathy over 18 months of follow-up. Hyperthyroidism patients were newly diagnosed, with disease duration under 2 months, and aged 18 to 65 years. The study excluded patients with uncontrolled infections, other autoimmune diseases, pregnancy or lactation. Diagnoses were based on clinical symptoms, serum thyroxine and TRAb, thyroid ultrasound and orbital computed tomography. PBMCs were isolated from 10 ml of fresh peripheral blood by Ficoll-Paque density gradient centrifugation. Trizol reagent was used to extract total RNA, and RNA quality was then checked on an Agilent 2100 Bioanalyzer.

Amplification of TCR beta CDR3 regions was carried out from RNA transcripts. A first-round RT-PCR of the TCR CDR3 used the HTBI primer set with the Qiagen OneStep RT-PCR kit. The libraries were constructed in a second round of multiplex PCR and then size-selected and purified. Libraries were sequenced paired-end with 100 bp reads on an Illumina HiSeq2000. Per the original workflow: SOAPnuke was used to process the raw data, with reads discarded if the reads contained adapters or uncalled bases, had a mean Phred below 15, or lacked an exact constant-primer or identifier match. COPE v1.2.5 was used to merge high-quality paired reads, and clonotypes were defined as unique nucleotide sequences. MiTCR v1.1 was used to align clonotypes to the IMGT TRBV, TRBD and TRBJ reference segments. The analysis included only V-J combinations with a frequency above 0.0001, which together covered around 99% of the repertoires. A TCS score was defined as the ratio of F50 (clonal expansion) to E x V (chaos), with BLOSUM62-based TCRdist applied between CDR3 peptides within each V-J. Welch's t-statistics and random forest reduced several hundred V-J features to under 15, which were used in a naive Bayes classifier (R e1071). TCRdb itself trimmed the public reads at Q25 with fastp, ran MiXCR and retained productive beta chains. For every CDR3 protein sequence, its rows merge into one entry that carries the most common genes and DNA. These V and J calls derive from TCRdb rather than the authors' analysis. The sample table lists roughly 300,000 distinct CDR3 sequences, approximately 15% of them with a count of one. The top ten clonotypes cover 20% to 25% of the sample.

These data are taken from a study of T cells in Graves' hyperthyroidism and ophthalmopathy (dated by TCRdb to between 2018 and 2021). Regarding the study in general: Peripheral blood samples were taken at initial diagnosis, before any treatment was given. Thyroid tissue and blood T-cell repertoires from six Graves' hyperthyroidism patients were also compared in the study. The paper describes TCR Vbeta CDR3 sequencing of 140 or so peripheral blood samples, made up of around 41 ophthalmopathy patients, 70 to 80 hyperthyroidism patients and some 17 progressor patients. After sampling, hyperthyroidism patients received methimazole starting at 30 mg daily, and ophthalmopathy patients received high-dose intravenous methylprednisolone. The approximately 97 discovery patients were randomly divided into training and test sets at a 7:3 ratio. To identify TCR V-J signatures that set the groups apart, the researchers used a discovery cohort of 95 to 100 patients, made up of 40 to 45 with Graves' ophthalmopathy and approximately 57 with stable Graves' hyperthyroidism. Prospective prediction of ophthalmopathy was tested in an independent validation cohort consisting of under 20 hyperthyroidism patients and more than 15 patients who later progressed to ophthalmopathy. On the study overall, not on this receptor specifically: Blood samples also contained most of the expanded thyroid clonotypes (frequency above 0.001), which suggests that blood repertoires may reflect thyroid immune responses. Sample size was not statistically predetermined, and investigators were not blinded to group allocation. In validation, the model predicted progression to ophthalmopathy a median of roughly 6.2 months before onset, with about 70% sensitivity and 72.22% specificity. Ophthalmopathy was separated from stable hyperthyroidism by a 13 V-J signature model, with 85% to 90% sensitivity and around 81% specificity obtained in cross-validation and 80%/75% obtained in testing.

V is shortened by 8 bases, J by 11 bases, and the region joining them spans 15 bases. CDR1 MNHNS and CDR2 SASEGT are derived from the germline V gene. The CDR3 contains 11 residues, cysteine and phenylalanine counted. Of all the DNA, just the CDR3 is kept, 33 bases in frame from base 1. The material sequenced was blood. This clonotype originated in a woman in her 30s with Graves' hyperthyroidism. The rearranged chain carries TRBV6-1 and TRBJ1-1; the D gene is perhaps TRBD1, from 5 matching bases. The DNA sequence is TGTGCCAGCGACTCAGGGCAGAAGGCTTTCTTT. Its translation reads: CASDSGQKAFF.